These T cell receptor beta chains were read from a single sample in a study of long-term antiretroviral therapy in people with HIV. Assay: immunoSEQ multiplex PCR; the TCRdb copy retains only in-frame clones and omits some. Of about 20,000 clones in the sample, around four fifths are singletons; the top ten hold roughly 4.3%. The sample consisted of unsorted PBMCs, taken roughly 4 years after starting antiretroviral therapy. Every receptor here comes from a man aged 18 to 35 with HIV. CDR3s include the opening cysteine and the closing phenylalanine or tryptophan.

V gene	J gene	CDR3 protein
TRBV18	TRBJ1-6	CASSPSPGDSPLHF
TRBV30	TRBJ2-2	CAWGTGVGLFF
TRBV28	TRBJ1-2	CASSFPLGQIEHGYTF
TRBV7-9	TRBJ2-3	CASSLGGVTDTQYF
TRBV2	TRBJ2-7	CASRVRADSYEQYF
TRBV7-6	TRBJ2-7	CASSSPPGPWTSYEQYF
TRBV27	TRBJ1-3	CASSRGSPKTGNTIYF
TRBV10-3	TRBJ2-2	CATSGEGNGELFF
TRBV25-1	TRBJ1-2	CASSEVGGVYGYTF
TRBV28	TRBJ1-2	CASSGSYGYTF
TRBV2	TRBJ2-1	CATFRGQGHYNEQFF
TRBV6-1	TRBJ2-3	CASSEETGVSADTQYF
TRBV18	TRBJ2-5	CASSPGPGSRQETQYF
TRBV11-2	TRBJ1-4	CASSLILGTEYEKLFF
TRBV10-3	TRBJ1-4	CASGTGNEKLFF
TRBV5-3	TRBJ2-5	CARSLLAGGEETQYF
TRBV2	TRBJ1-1	CASTFSRTVQNTEAFF
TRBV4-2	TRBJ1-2	CASSQAGGDYGYTF
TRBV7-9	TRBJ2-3	CASSLSTDTQYF
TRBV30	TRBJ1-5	CAWTPGGNQPQHF
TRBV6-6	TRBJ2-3	CASSYPRRTDTQYF
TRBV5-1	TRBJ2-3	CASSWTDSTDTQYF
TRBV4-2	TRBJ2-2	CASSQSINRAGHGELFF
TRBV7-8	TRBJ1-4	CASSLVSAPGRATNEKLFF
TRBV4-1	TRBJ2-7	CASSYNFHEQYF
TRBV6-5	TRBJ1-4	CASSSRQPTNEKLFF
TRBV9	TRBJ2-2	CASSADRGGPGELFF
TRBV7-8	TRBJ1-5	CASSLASNRRRDQPQHF
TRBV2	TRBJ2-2	CASTRDNTGELFF
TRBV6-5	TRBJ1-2	CASSYGITAFQGGYTF
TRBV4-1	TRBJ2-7	CASSTKIRGVSYEQYF
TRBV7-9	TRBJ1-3	CASLLEGGPSGNTIYF
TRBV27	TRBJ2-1	CASSDATGNPYNEQFF
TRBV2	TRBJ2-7	CASSGTQQYF
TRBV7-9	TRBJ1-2	CASEKRRTGANYGYTF
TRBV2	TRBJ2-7	CASRWYEQYF
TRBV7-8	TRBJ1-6	CASSLAQAHNSPLHF
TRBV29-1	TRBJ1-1	CSVAKGVGTEAFF
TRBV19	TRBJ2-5	CASSQRLGETQYF
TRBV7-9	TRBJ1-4	CASSLITNEKLFF
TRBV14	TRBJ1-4	CASSQVRSGAEKLFF
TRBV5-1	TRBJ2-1	CASSLGTGPSSYNEQFF
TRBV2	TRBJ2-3	CASSELRGDLDTQYF
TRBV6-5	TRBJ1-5	CASSYKGARGQPQHF
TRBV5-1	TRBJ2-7	CASSLAGRGILYEQYF
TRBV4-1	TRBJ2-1	CASSLAVTPSNEQFF
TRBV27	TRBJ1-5	CASSPRTGETYQPQHF
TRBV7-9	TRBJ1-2	CASSFGHQGYTF
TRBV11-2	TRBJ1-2	CASSFLSPEIYGYTF
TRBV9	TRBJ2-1	CASSVHDSYNEQFF
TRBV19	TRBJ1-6	CASSIGISPLHF
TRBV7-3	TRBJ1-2	CASSLTPGELAGYTF
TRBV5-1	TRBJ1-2	CASSLLRWGTGGHYGYTF
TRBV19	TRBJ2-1	CASSGRYNEQFF
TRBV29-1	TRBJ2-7	CSVVSSYEQYF
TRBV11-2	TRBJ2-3	CASGVTDTQYF
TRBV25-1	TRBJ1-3	CASSEWDSGNTIYF
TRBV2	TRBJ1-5	CACRQSNQPQHF
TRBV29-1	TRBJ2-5	CSVDRGPETQYF
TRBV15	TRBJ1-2	CATSRNPRTGTNYGYTF